This T cell receptor (beta chain) was recovered during a study of immune evolution from preneoplasia to lung adenocarcinoma. The study, taken as a whole, reports: Later-stage lesions seemingly showed higher T cell density and diversity than normal lung.

After pathologic assessment, macro-dissection selected premalignant or tumor cells for extraction. Only one count was recorded for this clone. What it binds is unknown. Trimming left V 3 bases short and J 0 bases short, with 10 bases between. The CDR3 runs 15 residues. From germline, CDR1 is SGHDT and CDR2 YYEEEE. Clones were read by immunoSEQ multiplex PCR, and TCRdb kept only the in-frame ones, dropping some. The sample lists under 9,000 clones; roughly 80% were seen once. The TCR comes from an older donor with lung adenocarcinoma. Some clones in this sample may be carry-over from other donors' samples. The sample taken for sequencing was FFPE atypical adenomatous hyperplasia tissue from the lung. Subset of the sample: atypical adenomatous hyperplasia (AAH), lung preneoplasia. The chain links TRBV5-6 to TRBJ1-3, with D possibly TRBD1 on 5 matching bases. CDR3 amino acids: CASSWGRLSGNTIYF. The CDR3 nucleotides read TGTGCCAGCAGCTGGGGCCGTCTCTCTGGAAACACCATATATTTT.